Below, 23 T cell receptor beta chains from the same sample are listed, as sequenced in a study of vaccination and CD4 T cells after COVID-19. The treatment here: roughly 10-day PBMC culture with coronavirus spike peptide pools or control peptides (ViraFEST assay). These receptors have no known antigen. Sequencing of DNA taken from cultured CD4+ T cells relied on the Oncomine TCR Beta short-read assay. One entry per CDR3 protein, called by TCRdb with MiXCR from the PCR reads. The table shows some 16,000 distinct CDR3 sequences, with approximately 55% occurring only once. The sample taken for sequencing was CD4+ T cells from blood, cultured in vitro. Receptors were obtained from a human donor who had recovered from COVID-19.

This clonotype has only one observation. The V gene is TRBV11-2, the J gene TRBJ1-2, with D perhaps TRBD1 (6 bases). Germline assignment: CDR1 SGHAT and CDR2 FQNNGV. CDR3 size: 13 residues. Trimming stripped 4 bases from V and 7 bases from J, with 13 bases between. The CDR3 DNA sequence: TGTGCCAGCAGCTACGGGACATATGGTGGCTACACCTTC. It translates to CASSYGTYGGYTF.

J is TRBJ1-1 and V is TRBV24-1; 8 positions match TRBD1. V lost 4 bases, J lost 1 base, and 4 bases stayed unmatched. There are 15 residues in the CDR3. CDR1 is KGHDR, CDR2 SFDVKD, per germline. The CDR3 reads CATSDPGQGNTEAFF. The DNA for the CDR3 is TGTGCCACCAGTGACCCTGGACAGGGGAACACTGAAGCTTTCTTT.

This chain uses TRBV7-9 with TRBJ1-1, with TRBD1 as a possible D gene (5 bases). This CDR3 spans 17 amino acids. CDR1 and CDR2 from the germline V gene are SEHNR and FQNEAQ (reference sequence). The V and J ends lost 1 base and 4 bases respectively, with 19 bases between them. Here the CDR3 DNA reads TGTGCCAGCAGCTTAGTCGAGGGGATTAGTTGGGTCACTGAAGCTTTCTTT. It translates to CASSLVEGISWVTEAFF.

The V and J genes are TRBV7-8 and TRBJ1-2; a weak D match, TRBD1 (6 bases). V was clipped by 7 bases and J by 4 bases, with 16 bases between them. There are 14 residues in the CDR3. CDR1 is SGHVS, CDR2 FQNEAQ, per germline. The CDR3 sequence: CASTRTAAAYGYTF. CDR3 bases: TGTGCCAGCACTCGGACAGCAGCAGCCTATGGCTACACCTTC. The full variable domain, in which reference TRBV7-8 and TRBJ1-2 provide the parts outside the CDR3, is GAGVSQSPRYKVAKRGQDVALRCDPISGHVSLFWYQQALGQGPEFLTYFQNEAQLDKSGLPSDRFFAERPEGSVSTLKIQRTQQEDSAVYLCASTRTAAAYGYTFGSGTRLTVV.

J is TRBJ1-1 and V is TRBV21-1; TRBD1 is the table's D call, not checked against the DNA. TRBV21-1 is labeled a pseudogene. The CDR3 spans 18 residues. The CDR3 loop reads CASSKERTGGKFGTEAFF. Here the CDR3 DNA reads TGTGCCAGCAGCAAAGAGAGGACAGGGGGCAAGTTCGGCACTGAAGCTTTCTTT.

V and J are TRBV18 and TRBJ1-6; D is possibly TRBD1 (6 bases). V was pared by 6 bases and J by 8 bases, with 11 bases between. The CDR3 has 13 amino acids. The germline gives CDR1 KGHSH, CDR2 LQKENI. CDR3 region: CASSQGSDSPLHF. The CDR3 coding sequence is TGTGCCAGCTCGCAGGGGAGCGATTCACCCCTCCACTTT. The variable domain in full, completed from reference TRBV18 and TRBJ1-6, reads NAGVMQNPRHLVRRRGQEARLRCSPMKGHSHVYWYRQLPEEGLKFMVYLQKENIIDESGMPKERFSAEFPKEGPSILRIQQVVRGDSAAYFCASSQGSDSPLHFGNGTRLTVT.

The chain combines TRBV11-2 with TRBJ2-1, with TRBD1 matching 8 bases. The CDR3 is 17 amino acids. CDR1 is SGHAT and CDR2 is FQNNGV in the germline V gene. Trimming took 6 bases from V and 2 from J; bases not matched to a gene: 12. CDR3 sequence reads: CASRSGAGQGTYNEQFF. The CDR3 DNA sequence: TGTGCCAGCAGATCTGGCGCAGGACAGGGTACCTACAATGAGCAGTTCTTC.

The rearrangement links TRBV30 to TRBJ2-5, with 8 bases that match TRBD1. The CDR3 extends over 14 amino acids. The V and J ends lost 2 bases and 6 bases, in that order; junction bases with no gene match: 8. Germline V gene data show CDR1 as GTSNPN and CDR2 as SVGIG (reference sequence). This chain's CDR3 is CAWSTADRVQTQYF. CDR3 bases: TGTGCCTGGAGTACCGCGGACAGGGTCCAGACCCAGTACTTC. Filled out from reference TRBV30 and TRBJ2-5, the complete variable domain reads SQTIHQWPATLVQPVGSPLSLECTVEGTSNPNLYWYRQAAGRGLQLLFYSVGIGQISSEVPQNLSASRPQDRQFILSSKKLLLSDSGFYLCAWSTADRVQTQYFGPGTRLLVL.

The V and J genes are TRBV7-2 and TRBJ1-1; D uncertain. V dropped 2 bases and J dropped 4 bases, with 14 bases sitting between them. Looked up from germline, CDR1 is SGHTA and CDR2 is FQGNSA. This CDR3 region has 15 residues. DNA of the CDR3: TGTGCCAGCAGCTTATTCTGGGAAAGGGCCACTGAAGCTTTCTTT. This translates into CASSLFWERATEAFF.

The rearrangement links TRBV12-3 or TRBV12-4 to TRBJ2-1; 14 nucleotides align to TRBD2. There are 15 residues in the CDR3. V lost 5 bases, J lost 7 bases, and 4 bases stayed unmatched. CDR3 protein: CASSPRTSGRNEQFF. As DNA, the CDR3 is TGTGCCAGCAGTCCCCGGACTAGCGGGAGGAATGAGCAGTTCTTC.

The CDR3 reads CASEDPDRGPGNTIYF. The CDR3 nucleotides are TGTGCCAGCGAGGACCCCGACAGGGGGCCTGGAAACACCATATATTTT. This sequence joins TRBV25-1 and TRBJ1-3; TRBD1 matches 10 bases. The V gene's germline CDR1 is MGHDK and CDR2 SYGVNS. After removal of 8 bases from V and 2 bases from J, the junction contained 9 bases not matched to a gene. The CDR3 extends over 16 amino acids.

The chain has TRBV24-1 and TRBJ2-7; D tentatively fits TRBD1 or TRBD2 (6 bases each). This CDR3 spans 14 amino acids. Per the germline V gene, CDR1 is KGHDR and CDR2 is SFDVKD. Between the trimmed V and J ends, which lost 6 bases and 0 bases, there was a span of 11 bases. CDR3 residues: CATSKEGGSYEQYF. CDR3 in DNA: TGTGCCACCAGTAAGGAGGGGGGCTCCTACGAGCAGTACTTC.

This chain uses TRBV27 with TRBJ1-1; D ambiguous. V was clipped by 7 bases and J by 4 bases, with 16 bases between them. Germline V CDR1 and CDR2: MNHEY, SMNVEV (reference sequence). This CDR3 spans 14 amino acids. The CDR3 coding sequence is TGTGCCAGCACCCAAACCCCAGGAGGCACTGAAGCTTTCTTT. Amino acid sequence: CASTQTPGGTEAFF.

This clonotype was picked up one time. CDR3 sequence: CASTRGQKQFF. CDR3 nucleotide sequence: TGTGCCAGCACTCGCGGACAGAAGCAGTTCTTC. This sequence joins TRBV28 and TRBJ2-1; possible D gene TRBD1, 6 bases. The CDR3 is made up of 11 amino acids. Trimming removed 7 bases at V and 11 bases at J, with 12 bases between. Germline CDR1 is MDHEN and CDR2 is SYDVKM.

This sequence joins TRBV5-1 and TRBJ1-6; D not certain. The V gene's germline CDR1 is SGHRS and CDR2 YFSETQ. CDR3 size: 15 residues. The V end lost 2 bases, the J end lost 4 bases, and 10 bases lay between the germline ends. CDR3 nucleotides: TGCGCCAGCAGCTTCCGAGGCCGATATAATTCACCCCTCCACTTT. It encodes CASSFRGRYNSPLHF.

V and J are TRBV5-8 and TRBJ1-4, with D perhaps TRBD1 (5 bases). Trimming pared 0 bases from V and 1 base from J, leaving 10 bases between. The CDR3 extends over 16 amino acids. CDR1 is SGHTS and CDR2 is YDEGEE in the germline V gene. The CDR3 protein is CASSLGWQGTNEKLFF. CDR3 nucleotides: TGTGCCAGCAGCTTGGGGTGGCAGGGAACTAATGAAAAACTGTTTTTT.

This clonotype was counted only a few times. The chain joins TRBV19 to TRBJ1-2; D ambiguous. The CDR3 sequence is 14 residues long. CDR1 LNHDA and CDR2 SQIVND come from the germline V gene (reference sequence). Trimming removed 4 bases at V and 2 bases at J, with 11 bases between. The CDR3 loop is CASSTLQLNYGYTF. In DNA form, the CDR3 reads TGTGCCAGTAGTACCTTACAGTTGAACTATGGCTACACCTTC.

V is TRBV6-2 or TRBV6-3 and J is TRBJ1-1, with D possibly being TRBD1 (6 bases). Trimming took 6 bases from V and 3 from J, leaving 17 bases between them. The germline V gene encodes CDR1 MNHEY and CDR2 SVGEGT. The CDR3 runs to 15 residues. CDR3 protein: CASSKGGGPYTEAFF. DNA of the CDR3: TGTGCCAGCAGCAAAGGGGGGGGGCCCTACACTGAAGCTTTCTTT.

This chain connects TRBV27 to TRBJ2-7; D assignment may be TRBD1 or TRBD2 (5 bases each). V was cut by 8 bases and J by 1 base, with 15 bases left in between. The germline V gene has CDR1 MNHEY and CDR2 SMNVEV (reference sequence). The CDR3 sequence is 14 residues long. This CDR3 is CASGRGQHSYEQYF. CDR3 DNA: TGTGCCAGCGGCCGGGGCCAACATTCCTACGAGCAGTACTTC.

Here the CDR3 reads CSAPTGGNTDTQYF. The CDR3 DNA reads as TGCAGTGCTCCCACGGGGGGTAACACAGATACGCAGTATTTT. This chain uses TRBV20-1 with TRBJ2-3; TRBD2 aligns across 7 bases. Germline lookup yields CDR1 DFQATT and CDR2 SNEGSKA (reference sequence). V lost 5 bases, J lost 2 bases, and 7 bases stayed unmatched. The length of the CDR3 is 14 residues.

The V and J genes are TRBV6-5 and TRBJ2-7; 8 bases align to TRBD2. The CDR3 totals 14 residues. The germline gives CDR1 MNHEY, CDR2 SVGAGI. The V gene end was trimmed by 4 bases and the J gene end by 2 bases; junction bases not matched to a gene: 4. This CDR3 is CASSSPGGAYEQYF. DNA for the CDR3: TGTGCCAGCAGTTCCCCCGGGGGGGCCTACGAGCAGTACTTC.

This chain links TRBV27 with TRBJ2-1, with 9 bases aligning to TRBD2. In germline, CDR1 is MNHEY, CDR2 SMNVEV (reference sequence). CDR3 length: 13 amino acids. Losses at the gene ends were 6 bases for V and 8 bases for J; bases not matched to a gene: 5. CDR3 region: CASSGTSKDEQFF. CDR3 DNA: TGTGCCAGCAGCGGGACTAGCAAGGATGAGCAGTTCTTC.

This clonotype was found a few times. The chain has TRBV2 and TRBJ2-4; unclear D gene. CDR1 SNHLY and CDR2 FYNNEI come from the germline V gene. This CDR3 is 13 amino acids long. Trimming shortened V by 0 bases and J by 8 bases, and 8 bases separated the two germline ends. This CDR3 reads CASSEAHEDIQYF. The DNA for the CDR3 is TGTGCCAGCAGTGAAGCGCATGAGGACATTCAGTACTTC. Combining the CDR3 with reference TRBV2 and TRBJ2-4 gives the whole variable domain EPEVTQTPSHQVTQMGQEVILRCVPISNHLYFYWYRQILGQKVEFLVSFYNNEISEKSEIFDDQFSVERPDGSNFTLKIRSTKLEDSAMYFCASSEAHEDIQYFGAGTRLSVL.